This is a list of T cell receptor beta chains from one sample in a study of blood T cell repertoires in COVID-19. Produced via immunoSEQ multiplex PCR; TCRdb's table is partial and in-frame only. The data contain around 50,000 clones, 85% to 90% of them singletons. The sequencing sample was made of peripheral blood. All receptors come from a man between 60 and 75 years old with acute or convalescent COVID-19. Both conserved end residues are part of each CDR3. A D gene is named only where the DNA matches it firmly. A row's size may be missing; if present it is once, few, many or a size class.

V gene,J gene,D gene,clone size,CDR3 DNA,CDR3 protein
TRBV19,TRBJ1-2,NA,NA,TGTGCCAGTAGTATAGGTCCCGCCAGGGGCTATGGCTACACCTTC,CASSIGPARGYGYTF
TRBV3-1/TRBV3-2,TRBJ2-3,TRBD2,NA,TGTGCCAGCAGCCCTCGACTAGCGGGAGGGCCAGATACGCAGTATTTT,CASSPRLAGGPDTQYF
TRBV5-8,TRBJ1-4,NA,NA,TGTGCCAGCAGCTTGCAGGGAACTAATGAAAAACTGTTTTTT,CASSLQGTNEKLFF
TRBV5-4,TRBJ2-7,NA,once,TGTGCCAGCAGCCCCGGGGACTCCTACGAGCAGTACTTC,CASSPGDSYEQYF
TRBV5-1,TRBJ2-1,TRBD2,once,TGCGCCAGCAGCCCTAGGACTAGCGGGAGTGCTGAGCAGTTCTTC,CASSPRTSGSAEQFF
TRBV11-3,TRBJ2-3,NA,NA,TGTGCCAGCAGCTTTATCAGCACAGATACGCAGTATTTT,CASSFISTDTQYF
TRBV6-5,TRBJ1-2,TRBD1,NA,TGTGCCAGCAGTCCTAACAGGGGTCAGGGCTATGGCTACACCTTC,CASSPNRGQGYGYTF
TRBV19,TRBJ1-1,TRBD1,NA,TGTGCCAGTAGTATTTCGCACAGGGGCACTGAAGCTTTCTTT,CASSISHRGTEAFF
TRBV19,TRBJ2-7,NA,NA,TGTGCCAGTAGTATATTGGGGGCAGGCGAGCAGTACTTC,CASSILGAGEQYF
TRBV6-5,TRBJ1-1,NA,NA,TGTGCCACCTACCCTGGGGCAATGAACACTGAAGCTTTCTTT,CATYPGAMNTEAFF
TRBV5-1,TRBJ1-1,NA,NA,TGCGCCAGCAGCTTGGGAACGGACTGGCAGGCTTTCTTT,CASSLGTDWQAFF
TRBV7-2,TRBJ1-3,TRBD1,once,TGTGCCAGCAGCTCTCCCAGGGACAGGGGCCGAAACACCATATATTTT,CASSSPRDRGRNTIYF
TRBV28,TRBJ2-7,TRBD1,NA,TGTGCCAGCAGGGAAGCCCCGACAGGGATAAGGTACGAGCAGTACTTC,CASREAPTGIRYEQYF
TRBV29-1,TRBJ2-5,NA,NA,TGCAGCGTTGGGACTACCCAAGAGACCCAGTACTTC,CSVGTTQETQYF
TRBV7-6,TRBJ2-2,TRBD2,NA,TGTGCCAGCAGCCTCTTAGCGGGACGTTGGGAGCTGTTTTTT,CASSLLAGRWELFF
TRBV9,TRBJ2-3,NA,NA,TGTGCCAGCAGCGACTCACAGGGGGCGAAGCGGGAGAATGCAGATACGCAGTATTTT,CASSDSQGAKRENADTQYF
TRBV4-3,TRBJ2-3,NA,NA,TGCGCCAGCAGCCAAGGGTTGCAGGGAAGGTTGTGGACAGATACGCAGTATTTT,CASSQGLQGRLWTDTQYF
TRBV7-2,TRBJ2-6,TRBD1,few,TGTGCCAGCAGCTTAGCCAGAGGACAGGGGGCGTTCGGGGCCAACGTCCTGACTTTC,CASSLARGQGAFGANVLTF
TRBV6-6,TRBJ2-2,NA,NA,TGTGCCAGCAGTCCATCGGGGCAGGCGAACACCGGGGAGCTGTTTTTT,CASSPSGQANTGELFF
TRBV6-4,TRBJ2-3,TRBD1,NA,TGTGCCAGCAGTACGGACAGGGGGGATACGCAGTATTTT,CASSTDRGDTQYF
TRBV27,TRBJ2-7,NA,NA,TGTGCCAGCAGGCGTTCGACAAGAGCCTACGAGCAGTACTTC,CASRRSTRAYEQYF
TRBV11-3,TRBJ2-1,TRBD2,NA,TGTGCCAGCAGCCTTACTAGCGGTACCAATGAGCAGTTCTTC,CASSLTSGTNEQFF
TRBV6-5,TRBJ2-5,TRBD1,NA,TGTGCCAGCAGCGGGACAGGGAGAGGACAAGAGACCCAGTACTTC,CASSGTGRGQETQYF
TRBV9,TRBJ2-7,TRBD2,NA,TGTGCCAGCAGCCGGACTAGCGGGAGCTACGAGCAGTACTTC,CASSRTSGSYEQYF
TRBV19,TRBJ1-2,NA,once,TGTGCCAGTAGTATCAACAGGGAAAAGGGGTCCGGCTACACCTTC,CASSINREKGSGYTF
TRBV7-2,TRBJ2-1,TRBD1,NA,TGTGCCAGCAGCCTGCCCCGGACAGGCTTTAGCGATGAGCAGTTCTTC,CASSLPRTGFSDEQFF
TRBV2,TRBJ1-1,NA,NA,TGTGCCAGCAAGGTAGGGGACACTGAAGCTTTCTTT,CASKVGDTEAFF